Listed here are 13 T cell receptor beta chains from one sample, sequenced in a study of cytomegalovirus exposure and HLA in healthy donors. The PCR ran on 60 Vbeta and 13 Jbeta primers. Produced via immunoSEQ multiplex PCR; TCRdb's table is partial and in-frame only. The table lists 95,000 to 120,000 clones, over 70% of them singletons, with roughly 4.2% in the top ten. Sequencing used PBMCs. The receptors derive from a woman aged 40 to 50 in good health and CMV-seropositive.

J is TRBJ1-5 and V is TRBV18; D remains unclear. The CDR3 runs to 15 residues. Trimming removed 3 bases from V and 1 base from J, with 10 bases in between. Germline CDR1 KGHSH, CDR2 LQKENI. CDR3 in amino acids: CASSPEFLSNQPQHF. CDR3 nucleotide sequence: TGTGCCAGCTCACCGGAGTTTTTGAGCAATCAGCCCCAGCATTTT.

The chain links TRBV7-2 to TRBJ2-7, with D possibly TRBD2 on 6 matching bases. Germline V gives CDR1 SGHTA, CDR2 FQGNSA. This CDR3 has 19 residues. Trimming pared 4 bases from V and 5 bases from J, leaving 30 bases between. The CDR3: CASSWGVREWELPSDEQYF. In DNA, the CDR3 is TGTGCCAGCAGCTGGGGGGTCAGGGAATGGGAGTTACCCTCGGACGAGCAGTACTTC.

This chain links TRBV5-5 with TRBJ1-2; D uncertain. This CDR3 is built from 15 residues. The germline V gene has CDR1 SGHKS and CDR2 YYEKEE (reference sequence). With 0 bases removed from V and 4 bases from J, the gap between germline ends came to 13 bases. This CDR3 reads CASSLAPQVPYGYTF. CDR3 DNA sequence: TGTGCCAGCAGCTTGGCACCTCAGGTCCCCTATGGCTACACCTTC.

The gene calls are TRBV18 and TRBJ2-3; D remains unclear. Germline values: CDR1 KGHSH, CDR2 LQKENI. V gave up 2 bases and J gave up 1 base, with 10 bases separating them. This CDR3 has 15 amino acids. CDR3 amino acids: CASSPGLGGTDTQYF. The DNA for the CDR3 is TGTGCCAGCTCACCAGGGCTGGGCGGCACAGATACGCAGTATTTT. Full variable domain (outside the CDR3, taken from reference TRBV18 and TRBJ2-3): NAGVMQNPRHLVRRRGQEARLRCSPMKGHSHVYWYRQLPEEGLKFMVYLQKENIIDESGMPKERFSAEFPKEGPSILRIQQVVRGDSAAYFCASSPGLGGTDTQYFGPGTRLTVL.

This clone was picked up a small number of times. The chain links TRBV5-6 to TRBJ1-2, with TRBD1 identical over 9 bases. The germline V gene encodes CDR1 SGHDT and CDR2 YYEEEE. The J segment lost 0 bases and the V segment lost 5 bases, leaving 8 bases of the junction unmatched. CDR3 length equals 16 residues. Here the CDR3 DNA reads TGTGCCAGCAGTGCCGGGACAGGGAAAGCTAACTATGGCTACACCTTC. Amino acids: CASSAGTGKANYGYTF.

The V gene is TRBV27, the J gene TRBJ2-7, with a weak D call TRBD1 (6 bases). The CDR3 runs 15 residues. The V end was cut by 3 bases, the J end by 4 bases, with 16 bases between. From germline, CDR1 is MNHEY and CDR2 SMNVEV (reference sequence). CDR3 protein: CASSFRARQGYEQYF. The CDR3 bases are TGTGCCAGCAGTTTTAGAGCCCGGCAGGGGTACGAGCAGTACTTC.

This chain joins TRBV11-1 and TRBJ2-2; weak D call: TRBD2 (7 bases). This CDR3 contains 15 residues. Trimming shortened V by 3 bases and J by 5 bases, and 13 bases separated the two germline ends. Germline-derived CDR1 and CDR2 are SGHAT and FQDESV (reference sequence). CDR3 sequence reads: CASSLDGGATGELFF. The DNA of the CDR3 is TGTGCCAGCAGCTTGGATGGGGGGGCTACCGGGGAGCTGTTTTTT.

This clone was seen a single time. The chain uses TRBV7-2 and TRBJ1-2; 7 bases map to TRBD1. CDR3 length: 14 residues. The germline V gene has CDR1 SGHTA and CDR2 FQGNSA. With 5 bases clipped from V and 2 bases from J, the junction kept 5 bases outside the gene matches. As DNA, the CDR3 is TGTGCCAGCAGCGTAGGACAGGAAAACTATGGCTACACCTTC. The encoded protein is CASSVGQENYGYTF.

The chain is built from TRBV11-3 and TRBJ1-4; TRBD1 might be the D (6 bases). The CDR3 consists of 12 residues. Germline loops: CDR1 SGHNT, CDR2 YENEEA. Trimming cost V 5 bases and J 10 bases, with 11 bases left between them. The CDR3 region is CASSNTGLKLFF. The CDR3 DNA is TGTGCCAGCAGCAATACAGGGCTAAAACTGTTTTTT.

The CDR3: CASSLERAGANVLTF. CDR3 bases: TGCGCCAGCAGCTTGGAGCGGGCTGGGGCCAACGTCCTGACTTTC. The chain recombines TRBV5-1 with TRBJ2-6, with D perhaps TRBD2 (6 bases). In germline, CDR1 is SGHRS, CDR2 YFSETQ. The CDR3 loop spans 15 amino acids. V was pared by 0 bases and J by 2 bases, with 6 bases between. The variable domain in full, with the rest retrieved from reference TRBV5-1 and TRBJ2-6, is KAGVTQTPRYLIKTRGQQVTLSCSPISGHRSVSWYQQTPGQGLQFLFEYFSETQRNKGNFPGRFSGRQFSNSRSEMNVSTLELGDSALYLCASSLERAGANVLTFGAGSRLTVL.

The chain combines TRBV4-1 with TRBJ1-1, with 7 positions matching TRBD1. Unmatched junction bases numbered 7, after V lost 1 base and J lost 5 bases. The length of the CDR3 is 15 residues. Germline-derived CDR1 and CDR2 are MGHRA and YSYEKL. This CDR3 reads CASSQAFTGVTEAFF. For the CDR3, the DNA is TGCGCCAGCAGCCAAGCTTTTACAGGGGTTACTGAAGCTTTCTTT.

This chain joins TRBV7-9 and TRBJ1-1; TRBD1 agrees at 7 bases. Germline loops: CDR1 SEHNR, CDR2 FQNEAQ (reference sequence). This CDR3 has 16 residues. V shed 5 bases, J shed 1 base, and the junction held 10 bases outside the gene matches. CDR3 amino acids: CASSPIQTGENTEAFF. In DNA form, the CDR3 reads TGTGCCAGCAGCCCTATCCAAACAGGGGAGAACACTGAAGCTTTCTTT.

This chain uses TRBV7-9 with TRBJ2-7; no clear D. Germline V lookup: CDR1 SEHNR, CDR2 FQNEAQ (reference sequence). V was clipped by 8 bases and J by 0 bases, with 8 bases between them. The CDR3 is 12 amino acids. Here the CDR3 DNA reads TGTGCCAGCGAGGCCGGCTCCTACGAGCAGTACTTC. Its translation: CASEAGSYEQYF.